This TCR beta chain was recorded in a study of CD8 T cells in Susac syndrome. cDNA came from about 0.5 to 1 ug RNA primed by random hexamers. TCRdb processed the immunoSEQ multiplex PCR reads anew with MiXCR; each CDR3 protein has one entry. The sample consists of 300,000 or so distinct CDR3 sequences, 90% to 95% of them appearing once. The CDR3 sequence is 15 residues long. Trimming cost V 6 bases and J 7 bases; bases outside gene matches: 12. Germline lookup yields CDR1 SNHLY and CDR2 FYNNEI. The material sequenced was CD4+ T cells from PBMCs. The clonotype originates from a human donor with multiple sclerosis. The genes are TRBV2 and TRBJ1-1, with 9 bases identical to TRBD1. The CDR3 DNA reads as TGTGCCAGCAGGCTCCTCGGGACAGGGCTACTTGAAGCTTTCTTT. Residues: CASRLLGTGLLEAFF.